This T cell receptor (beta chain) derives from a study of CXCR3 chemokines and chemotherapy response in bladder cancer. Each CDR3 protein is one row after TCRdb ran MiXCR on the PCR reads. This table holds approximately 13,000 distinct CDR3 sequences, around 12% found once. The CDR3 is 15 residues long. Germline-derived CDR1 and CDR2 are SGHAT and FQNNGV. The ends were cut back, 2 bases at V and 9 bases at J, with 17 bases in the middle. This clonotype was picked up one time. This sample was gathered from a patient whose treatment included neoadjuvant chemotherapy. The rearrangement links TRBV11-2 to TRBJ2-1; TRBD1 is a possible D gene (5 bases). This TCR was recovered from a human donor with bladder cancer that did not respond to neoadjuvant chemotherapy. The CDR3 sequence is CASSLQGLGAGEQFF. The CDR3 DNA reads TGTGCCAGCAGCTTACAGGGTCTAGGCGCCGGTGAGCAGTTCTTC. Variable domain in full (rest from reference TRBV11-2 and TRBJ2-1): EAGVAQSPRYKIIEKRQSVAFWCNPISGHATLYWYQQILGQGPKLLIQFQNNGVVDDSQLPKDRFSAERLKGVDSTLKIQPAKLEDSAVYLCASSLQGLGAGEQFFGPGTRLTVL.